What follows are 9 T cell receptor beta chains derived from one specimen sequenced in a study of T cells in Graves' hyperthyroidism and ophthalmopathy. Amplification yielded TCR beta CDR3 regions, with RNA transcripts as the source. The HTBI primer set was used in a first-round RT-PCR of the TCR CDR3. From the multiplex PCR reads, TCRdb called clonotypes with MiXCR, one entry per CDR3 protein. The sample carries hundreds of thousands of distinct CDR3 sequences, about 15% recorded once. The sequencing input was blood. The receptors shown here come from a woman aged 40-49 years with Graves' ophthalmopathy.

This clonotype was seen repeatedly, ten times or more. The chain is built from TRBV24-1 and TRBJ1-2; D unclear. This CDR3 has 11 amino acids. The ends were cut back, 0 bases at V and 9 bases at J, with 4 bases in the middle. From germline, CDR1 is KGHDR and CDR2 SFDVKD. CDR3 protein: CATSDLGSYTF. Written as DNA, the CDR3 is TGTGCCACCAGTGATTTGGGGAGCTACACCTTC.

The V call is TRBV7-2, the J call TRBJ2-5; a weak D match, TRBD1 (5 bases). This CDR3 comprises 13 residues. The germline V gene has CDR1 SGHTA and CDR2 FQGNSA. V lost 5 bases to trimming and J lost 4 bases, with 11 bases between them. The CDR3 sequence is CASSQGLIETQYF. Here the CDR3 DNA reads TGTGCCAGCAGCCAGGGTCTCATAGAGACCCAGTACTTC.

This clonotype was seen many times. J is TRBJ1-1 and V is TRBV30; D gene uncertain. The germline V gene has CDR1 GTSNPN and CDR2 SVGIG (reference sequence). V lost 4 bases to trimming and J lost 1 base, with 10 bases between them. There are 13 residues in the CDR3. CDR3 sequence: CAWKVERNTEAFF. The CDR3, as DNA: TGTGCCTGGAAGGTCGAGAGGAACACTGAAGCTTTCTTT. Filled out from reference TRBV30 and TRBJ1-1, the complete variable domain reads SQTIHQWPATLVQPVGSPLSLECTVEGTSNPNLYWYRQAAGRGLQLLFYSVGIGQISSEVPQNLSASRPQDRQFILSSKKLLLSDSGFYLCAWKVERNTEAFFGQGTRLTVV.

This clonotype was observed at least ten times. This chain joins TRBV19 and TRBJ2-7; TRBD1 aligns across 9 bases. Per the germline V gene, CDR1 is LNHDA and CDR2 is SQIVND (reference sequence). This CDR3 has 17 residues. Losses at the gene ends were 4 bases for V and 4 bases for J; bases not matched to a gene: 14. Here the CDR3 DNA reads TGTGCCAGTAGTACCGTCACCGGGACAGGGACATTTTACGAGCAGTACTTC. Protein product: CASSTVTGTGTFYEQYF.

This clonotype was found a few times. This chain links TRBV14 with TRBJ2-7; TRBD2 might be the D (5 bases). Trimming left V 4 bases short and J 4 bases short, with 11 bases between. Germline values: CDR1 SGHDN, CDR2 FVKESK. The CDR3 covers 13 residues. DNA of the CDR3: TGTGCCAGCAGCCGGACTCTATTGTACGAGCAGTACTTC. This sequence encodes CASSRTLLYEQYF.

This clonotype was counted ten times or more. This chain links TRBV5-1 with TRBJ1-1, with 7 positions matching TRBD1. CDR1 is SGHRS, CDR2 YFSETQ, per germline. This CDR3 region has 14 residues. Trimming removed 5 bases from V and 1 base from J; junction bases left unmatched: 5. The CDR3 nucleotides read TGCGCCAGCAGGGGACAGAGCTCGAACACTGAAGCTTTCTTT. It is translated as CASRGQSSNTEAFF.

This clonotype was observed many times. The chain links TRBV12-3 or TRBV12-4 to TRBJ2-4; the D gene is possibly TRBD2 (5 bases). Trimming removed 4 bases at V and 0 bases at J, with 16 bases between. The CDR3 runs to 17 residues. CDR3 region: CASSSDLSGIAKNIQYF. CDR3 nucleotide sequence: TGTGCCAGCAGTTCAGACCTCAGCGGAATAGCCAAAAACATTCAGTACTTC.

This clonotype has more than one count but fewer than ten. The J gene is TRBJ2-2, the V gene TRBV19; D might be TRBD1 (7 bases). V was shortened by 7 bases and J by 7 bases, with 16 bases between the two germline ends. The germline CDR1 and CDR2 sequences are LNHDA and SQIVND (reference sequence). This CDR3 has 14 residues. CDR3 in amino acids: CASIPRGVFGELFF. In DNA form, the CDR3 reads TGTGCCAGTATCCCCAGGGGGGTTTTCGGGGAGCTGTTTTTT.

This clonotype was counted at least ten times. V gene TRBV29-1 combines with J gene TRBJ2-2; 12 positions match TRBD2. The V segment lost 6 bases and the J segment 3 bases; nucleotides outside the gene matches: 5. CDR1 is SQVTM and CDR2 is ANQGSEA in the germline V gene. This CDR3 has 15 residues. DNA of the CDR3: TGCAGCGTACAAAGACTAGCGGGAGACACCGGGGAGCTGTTTTTT. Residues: CSVQRLAGDTGELFF.